Following are 14 T cell receptor beta chains from one sample sequenced in a study of shared clonotypes between healthy human individuals. Data came from immunoSEQ multiplex PCR; TCRdb stores just in-frame clones and leaves some out. The data contain 2.3 million or so clones, approximately 93% of them singletons. Sample: naive CD4+ T cells from PBMCs. Specified subset: CD45RA+ positively selected. Receptor source: a man younger than 35 in good health. Some clones in this sample may be carry-over from other donors' samples.

The chain couples TRBV10-2 to TRBJ2-5; 13 bases align to TRBD2. V shed 5 bases and J 3 bases; nucleotides not matched to a gene: 3. CDR3 length: 15 amino acids. Per the germline V gene, CDR1 is WSHSY and CDR2 is SAAADI. CDR3 nucleotides: TGCGCCAGCAGTCGCGGACTAGCGGGAGAAGAGACCCAGTACTTC. It codes for CASSRGLAGEETQYF.

The chain is built from TRBV11-2 and TRBJ1-1; unclear D gene. Germline V lookup: CDR1 SGHAT, CDR2 FQNNGV. The CDR3 has 14 amino acids. The V gene lost 5 bases and the J gene lost 3 bases, with 13 bases spanning the gap. CDR3 in amino acids: CASSERLRDTEAFF. CDR3 DNA sequence: TGTGCCAGCAGCGAAAGGTTGCGGGACACTGAAGCTTTCTTT.

The chain couples TRBV4-2 to TRBJ2-4, with D possibly being TRBD2 (5 bases). The CDR3 runs 18 residues. The germline V gene has CDR1 LGHNA and CDR2 YNFKEQ. V lost 4 bases, J lost 0 bases, and 19 bases lay in between. CDR3 loop: CASSRGGWRTEAKNIQYF. Here the CDR3 DNA reads TGTGCCAGCAGCCGCGGCGGGTGGAGGACGGAAGCCAAAAACATTCAGTACTTC.

The chain carries TRBV29-1 and TRBJ1-5; D is undetermined. CDR3 length: 12 amino acids. The germline V gene has CDR1 SQVTM and CDR2 ANQGSEA. Trimming shortened V by 8 bases and J by 11 bases, and 19 bases separated the two germline ends. CDR3 DNA sequence: TGCAGCTACCTATCCGTGGCGGAGACCCAGCATTTT. It codes for CSYLSVAETQHF.

The V and J genes are TRBV10-3 and TRBJ2-1, with 8 bases aligning to TRBD2. V dropped 8 bases and J dropped 9; count of bases not matched to a gene: 12. From germline, CDR1 is ENHRY and CDR2 SYGVKD. This CDR3 region has 14 residues. CDR3 bases: TGTGCCATCTCTCCCGGGACTAGAACTCTTGAGCAGTTCTTC. The encoded protein is CAISPGTRTLEQFF.

The V call is TRBV27, the J call TRBJ1-2; D possibly corresponds to TRBD1 (5 bases). The CDR3 has 15 residues. Germline CDR1 reads MNHEY; CDR2 reads SMNVEV (reference sequence). Trimming removed 6 bases at V and 5 bases at J, with 19 bases between. The CDR3 DNA reads as TGTGCCAGCAGCTCGAGGGGCTGGGGGTCTTATGGCTACACCTTC. Its protein product is CASSSRGWGSYGYTF.

The chain is built from TRBV5-4 and TRBJ2-3; D is perhaps TRBD1 (6 bases). V was clipped by 5 bases and J by 2 bases, with 18 bases between them. CDR1 SGHNT and CDR2 YYREEE come from the germline V gene (reference sequence). The CDR3 contains 16 residues. The CDR3 loop is CASRPPGQSLTDTQYF. The CDR3 nucleotides are TGTGCCAGCAGACCGCCGGGACAAAGTCTCACAGATACGCAGTATTTT.

The chain recombines TRBV28 with TRBJ2-7; D may be TRBD2 (7 bases). Germline V gene sequence: CDR1 MDHEN, CDR2 SYDVKM. V dropped 7 bases and J dropped 4 bases, with 20 bases sitting between them. The CDR3 extends over 15 amino acids. The CDR3 DNA reads as TGTGCCAGCAAAATTCTGGAGGGGGGGCAATACGAGCAGTACTTC. It codes for CASKILEGGQYEQYF.

The rearrangement links TRBV7-2 to TRBJ1-1, with D tentatively TRBD1 (6 bases). This CDR3 has 14 residues. Trimming took off 8 bases at V and 7 bases at J, with 20 bases between the two ends. Germline V gene sequence: CDR1 SGHTA, CDR2 FQGNSA. The CDR3 loop reads CASQVGGSTFEAFF. CDR3 sequence (DNA): TGTGCCAGCCAAGTCGGGGGCTCAACCTTTGAAGCTTTCTTT.

The count of this clone is one. The chain employs TRBV6-1 and TRBJ1-1; 7 bases are a match to TRBD1. The germline V gene has CDR1 MNHNS and CDR2 SASEGT. The trim removed 7 bases at V and 1 base at J, leaving 6 bases unmatched. The CDR3 covers 14 residues. CDR3 sequence reads: CASNRRQGNTEAFF. CDR3 nucleotides: TGTGCCAGCAATAGAAGACAGGGGAACACTGAAGCTTTCTTT.

The gene calls are TRBV6-1 and TRBJ2-7; D is ambiguous. The CDR3 runs to 14 residues. Trimming removed 1 base from V and 3 bases from J, with 10 bases in between. Germline V gives CDR1 MNHNS, CDR2 SASEGT. DNA for the CDR3: TGTGCCAGCAGTGAAGTTCTAAAAGGCTACGAGCAGTACTTC. This gives the protein CASSEVLKGYEQYF.

A single count supports this clone. This chain links TRBV14 with TRBJ1-2; 9 bases are shared with TRBD1. V shed 4 bases, J shed 2 bases, and the junction held 8 bases outside the gene matches. The CDR3 is 16 residues long. The germline CDR1 and CDR2 sequences are SGHDN and FVKESK. CDR3 bases: TGTGCCAGCAGCCGAGGGGCCGGGACAGGGAACTATGGCTACACCTTC. It yields the protein CASSRGAGTGNYGYTF.

The rearrangement joins TRBV29-1 to TRBJ1-2; 7 bases are a match to TRBD1. The CDR3 covers 17 residues. CDR1 and CDR2 (germline): SQVTM, ANQGSEA. V lost 8 bases to trimming and J lost 2 bases; unmatched junction nucleotides: 20. CDR3 protein: CSSMGDRAEAGNYGYTF. DNA of the CDR3: TGCAGCTCAATGGGAGACAGGGCTGAAGCAGGGAACTATGGCTACACCTTC.

The V call is TRBV29-1, the J call TRBJ1-4, with D perhaps TRBD1 (5 bases). Trimming pared 7 bases from V and 7 bases from J, leaving 19 bases between. CDR3 length: 14 residues. Germline V gene sequence: CDR1 SQVTM, CDR2 ANQGSEA. CDR3 residues: CSAARLQGSEKLFF. In DNA form, the CDR3 reads TGCAGCGCGGCGCGCCTCCAGGGTAGTGAAAAACTGTTTTTT.